This T cell receptor (beta chain) was sequenced in a study of T-cell reconstitution after alpha-beta-depleted transplantation in children. This clonotype was seen once. Construction of the TCRbeta library involved unique molecular identifiers. TCRdb re-called the PCR reads through MiXCR, storing one row per CDR3 protein. The table shows 800,000 to 1,000,000 distinct CDR3 sequences, with about 31% occurring only once. V shed 4 bases and J 3 bases; nucleotides not matched to a gene: 4. The CDR3 spans 16 residues. The receptor was derived from a boy under three years old who had a stem cell transplant for SCID, so the T cells may come from the graft donor. The chain is built from TRBV12-3 or TRBV12-4 and TRBJ2-1; 12 nucleotides align to TRBD2. The starting material was PBMCs, mostly from graft donor cells, obtained 360 days after TCRalphabeta/CD19-depleted stem cell transplant. In DNA form, the CDR3 reads TGTGCCAGCAGTTCCTTACTAGCGGGGGGCTACAATGAGCAGTTCTTC. Translation gives CASSSLLAGGYNEQFF.